The next 24 T cell receptor beta chains were all read from a single sample in a study of blood T cell repertoires in COVID-19. Libraries were prepared by immunoSEQ multiplex PCR; TCRdb keeps only in-frame clonotypes and omits some of them. The profile shows fewer than 200,000 clones, about four fifths of them singletons. The sequencing sample was made of peripheral blood. All receptors come from a woman aged 70-85 years who had recovered from COVID-19.

The genes are TRBV2 and TRBJ2-1; 8 nucleotides align to TRBD2. This CDR3 is 15 amino acids long. Unmatched junction bases numbered 7, after V lost 7 bases and J lost 2 bases. Germline V gene data show CDR1 as SNHLY and CDR2 as FYNNEI. CDR3 DNA: TGTGCCAGCACCGTGGGGCGGGAGGCCTACAATGAGCAGTTCTTC. Protein product: CASTVGREAYNEQFF. The complete variable domain, with remaining parts taken from reference TRBV2 and TRBJ2-1, reads EPEVTQTPSHQVTQMGQEVILRCVPISNHLYFYWYRQILGQKVEFLVSFYNNEISEKSEIFDDQFSVERPDGSNFTLKIRSTKLEDSAMYFCASTVGREAYNEQFFGPGTRLTVL.

This clone has more than one count but fewer than ten. The CDR3 coding sequence is TGTGCCAGCAGCTCGGGGGGCACAGATACGCAGTATTTT. This gives the protein CASSSGGTDTQYF. The chain joins TRBV5-4 to TRBJ2-3; possible D gene TRBD2, 6 bases. The CDR3 length is 13 residues. V lost 3 bases and J 1 base, leaving 6 bases between the germline ends. CDR1 and CDR2 (germline): SGHNT, YYREEE (reference sequence).

The chain couples TRBV5-4 to TRBJ2-5, with 9 bases that match TRBD2. CDR3 length: 16 amino acids. Unmatched junction bases numbered 7, after V lost 3 bases and J lost 1 base. Germline CDR1 reads SGHNT; CDR2 reads YYREEE (reference sequence). The CDR3 DNA is TGTGCCAGCAGCTCAAGCGGGAGGAGAGGCCAAGAGACCCAGTACTTC. Its protein is CASSSSGRRGQETQYF. The full variable domain, with the rest looked up from reference TRBV5-4 and TRBJ2-5, is ETGVTQSPTHLIKTRGQQVTLRCSSQSGHNTVSWYQQALGQGPQFIFQYYREEENGRGNFPPRFSGLQFPNYSSELNVNALELDDSALYLCASSSSGRRGQETQYFGPGTRLLVL.

The chain combines TRBV5-1 with TRBJ2-5; D perhaps matches TRBD2 (5 bases). Germline V CDR1 and CDR2: SGHRS, YFSETQ. The CDR3 contains 14 residues. The ends were cut back, 4 bases at V and 4 bases at J, with 14 bases in the middle. CDR3 coding DNA: TGCGCCAGCAGCCCACCCGGCCGGGGAGAGACCCAGTACTTC. Its protein is CASSPPGRGETQYF.

The J gene is TRBJ2-1, the V gene TRBV2, with no clear D. Looked up from germline, CDR1 is SNHLY and CDR2 is FYNNEI. Trimming removed 5 bases at V and 0 bases at J, with 11 bases between. The CDR3 has 15 amino acids. CDR3 amino acids: CASSPDKSSYNEQFF. The CDR3 nucleotides read TGTGCCAGCAGTCCCGACAAGAGCTCCTACAATGAGCAGTTCTTC.

The chain combines TRBV15 with TRBJ1-1; tentatively, D is TRBD1 (6 bases). CDR3 length: 16 amino acids. CDR1 is LNHNV and CDR2 is YYDKDF in the germline V gene (reference sequence). V lost 3 bases, J lost 4 bases, and 18 bases lay in between. The CDR3 spells CATSSRYLGAGTEAFF. CDR3 sequence (DNA): TGTGCCACCAGCAGCAGGTATCTGGGGGCTGGCACTGAAGCTTTCTTT.

This chain uses TRBV10-3 with TRBJ2-7; 9 bases are shared with TRBD1. The CDR3 is made up of 17 amino acids. The V gene's germline CDR1 is ENHRY and CDR2 SYGVKD. The V and J ends lost 6 bases and 0 bases, in that order; junction bases with no gene match: 12. The chain's CDR3 is CAISPGQGLTRSYEQYF. The CDR3 DNA sequence: TGTGCCATCAGCCCGGGACAGGGCCTCACCCGCTCCTACGAGCAGTACTTC.

The count of this clone is one. The chain carries TRBV30 and TRBJ1-2; TRBD1 agrees at 7 bases. After removal of 3 bases from V and 6 bases from J, the junction contained 4 bases not matched to a gene. The CDR3 contains 12 residues. Germline values: CDR1 GTSNPN, CDR2 SVGIG (reference sequence). CDR3 sequence: CAWSRDSDGYTF. Here the CDR3 DNA reads TGTGCCTGGAGCCGGGACAGCGATGGCTACACCTTC.

The V and J genes are TRBV5-1 and TRBJ2-3; 10 bases agree with TRBD2. The CDR3 is 17 residues long. The germline V gene encodes CDR1 SGHRS and CDR2 YFSETQ. The J segment lost 4 bases and the V segment lost 6 bases, leaving 14 bases of the junction unmatched. For the CDR3, the DNA is TGCGCCAGCACCCCCCTTGGGGCTAGCGGGAGTGCAGATACGCAGTATTTT. It encodes CASTPLGASGSADTQYF.

The rearrangement links TRBV7-3 to TRBJ1-3, with D perhaps matching TRBD1 (5 bases). This CDR3 contains 16 residues. Germline V lookup: CDR1 SGHTA, CDR2 FQGTGA. V was trimmed by 4 bases and J by 0 bases, leaving 13 bases between them. CDR3 in DNA: TGTGCCAGCAGCTCCTTGGGGGGTAGCTCTGGAAACACCATATATTTT. Its translation: CASSSLGGSSGNTIYF.

This clone was seen more than once but under ten times. CDR3 nucleotide sequence: TGTGCCAGCAGCGCCCGGGGAGGGCTTACCTACGAGCAGTACTTC. Translating gives CASSARGGLTYEQYF. The V call is TRBV9, the J call TRBJ2-7; TRBD2 matches at 7 bases. Per the germline V gene, CDR1 is SGDLS and CDR2 is YYNGEE. The ends lost 3 bases at V and 2 bases at J; junction bases unmatched: 8. This CDR3 is 15 amino acids long.

J is TRBJ1-6 and V is TRBV5-6; TRBD1 agrees at 9 bases. The CDR3 consists of 15 residues. J was trimmed by 8 bases and V by 4 bases; bases with no gene match: 7. Germline values: CDR1 SGHDT, CDR2 YYEEEE. The chain's CDR3 is CASSPSDRGYSPLHF. Here the CDR3 DNA reads TGTGCCAGCAGCCCCTCGGACAGGGGTTATTCACCCCTCCACTTT.

This clone was seen once. The rearrangement links TRBV7-8 to TRBJ1-5; D is ambiguous. Germline V gives CDR1 SGHVS, CDR2 FQNEAQ. The CDR3 has 14 residues. Trimming shortened V by 1 base and J by 5 bases, and 9 bases separated the two germline ends. CDR3 sequence (DNA): TGTGCCAGCAGCTTAGGTTCCGGGGATCAGCCCCAGCATTTT. It specifies CASSLGSGDQPQHF.

The rearrangement joins TRBV5-4 to TRBJ2-3; 7 positions match TRBD2. The CDR3 extends over 16 amino acids. Germline V gene sequence: CDR1 SGHNT, CDR2 YYREEE (reference sequence). Trimming cost V 4 bases and J 2 bases; bases outside gene matches: 10. The CDR3 loop reads CASSPGTTSNTDTQYF. The CDR3 DNA reads as TGTGCCAGCAGCCCGGGGACTACATCGAACACAGATACGCAGTATTTT.

The V call is TRBV10-1, the J call TRBJ1-4; D possibly corresponds to TRBD1 (6 bases). The CDR3 contains 15 residues. Looked up from germline, CDR1 is WNHNN and CDR2 is SYGVQD (reference sequence). The V end was cut by 6 bases, the J end by 8 bases, with 19 bases between. In DNA, the CDR3 is TGCGCCAGCAGAGACCCAGGGGCGAGAAGGGAAAAACTGTTTTTT. Translating gives CASRDPGARREKLFF.

The rearrangement joins TRBV27 to TRBJ2-5; maybe TRBD1 (6 bases). Germline V gene data show CDR1 as MNHEY and CDR2 as SMNVEV (reference sequence). Trimming took 2 bases from V and 1 from J, leaving 11 bases between them. This CDR3 contains 15 residues. DNA of the CDR3: TGTGCCAGCAGTTTAGGGCAGGGGTCCCAAGAGACCCAGTACTTC. It codes for CASSLGQGSQETQYF.

The CDR3 loop is CASIGGGSNQPQHF. CDR3 coding DNA: TGTGCCAGCATTGGGGGGGGAAGCAATCAGCCCCAGCATTTT. V gene TRBV2 combines with J gene TRBJ1-5; the D gene is possibly TRBD1 (5 bases). The CDR3 spans 14 residues. V was trimmed by 7 bases and J by 1 base, leaving 11 bases between them. CDR1 SNHLY and CDR2 FYNNEI come from the germline V gene. The complete variable domain, with remaining parts taken from reference TRBV2 and TRBJ1-5, reads EPEVTQTPSHQVTQMGQEVILRCVPISNHLYFYWYRQILGQKVEFLVSFYNNEISEKSEIFDDQFSVERPDGSNFTLKIRSTKLEDSAMYFCASIGGGSNQPQHFGDGTRLSIL.

V and J are TRBV18 and TRBJ1-3; no definite D call. V lost 3 bases, J lost 5 bases, and 14 bases lay in between. Germline CDR1 reads KGHSH; CDR2 reads LQKENI. The CDR3 covers 15 residues. CDR3 coding DNA: TGTGCCAGCTCACCGCGGTTGGGGAGGCGAAACACCATATATTTT. Protein: CASSPRLGRRNTIYF.

The chain has TRBV7-2 and TRBJ1-2, with a tentative D call TRBD1 (6 bases). Trimming removed 3 bases from V and 1 base from J, with 15 bases in between. The germline CDR1 and CDR2 sequences are SGHTA and FQGNSA. The CDR3 consists of 16 residues. The CDR3 loop reads CASSLSGTRFNYGYTF. The CDR3 DNA sequence: TGTGCCAGCAGCTTGTCCGGGACACGGTTTAACTATGGCTACACCTTC.

This clone turned up a few times. CDR3 amino acids: CASSFRAGNEAFF. The DNA for the CDR3 is TGTGCCAGCAGTTTCAGGGCTGGGAATGAAGCTTTCTTT. The rearrangement uses TRBV28 and TRBJ1-1, with TRBD1 as a possible D gene (5 bases). CDR1 and CDR2 from the germline V gene are MDHEN and SYDVKM. V gave up 3 bases and J gave up 7 bases, with 12 bases separating them. This CDR3 contains 13 residues.

The V and J genes are TRBV6-6 and TRBJ1-2; D possibly corresponds to TRBD1 (5 bases). Deletions cut 7 bases from V and 7 bases from J, with 25 bases between. Germline V lookup: CDR1 MNHNY, CDR2 SVGAGI (reference sequence). CDR3 size: 16 residues. CDR3 sequence reads: CASTSGTPVGGSGYTF. The CDR3 nucleotides read TGTGCCAGCACTTCGGGGACTCCCGTTGGAGGGTCTGGCTACACCTTC.

The V gene is TRBV12-3 or TRBV12-4, the J gene TRBJ1-1; TRBD1 might be the D (5 bases). CDR3 length: 11 residues. Trimming removed 8 bases from V and 11 bases from J, with 15 bases in between. The CDR3 here is CASGGDRWAFF. The CDR3 bases are TGTGCCAGCGGGGGGGACCGCTGGGCTTTCTTT.

The rearrangement joins TRBV18 to TRBJ1-1; a possible D gene is TRBD1 (6 bases). This CDR3 spans 15 amino acids. The V gene lost 3 bases and the J gene lost 2 bases, with 13 bases spanning the gap. CDR1 KGHSH and CDR2 LQKENI come from the germline V gene. CDR3 nucleotides: TGTGCCAGCTCACCCGGGTCGGGGGGCAACACTGAAGCTTTCTTT. Amino acid sequence: CASSPGSGGNTEAFF.

V and J are TRBV30 and TRBJ2-7; possibly TRBD2 for D (7 bases). CDR3 length: 15 residues. Trimming removed 1 base from V and 1 base from J, with 14 bases in between. CDR1 and CDR2 from the germline V gene are GTSNPN and SVGIG (reference sequence). This CDR3 reads CAWSALGGGSYEQYF. Written as DNA, the CDR3 is TGTGCCTGGAGTGCCCTAGGGGGGGGGTCCTACGAGCAGTACTTC. The full variable domain, its missing parts supplied by reference TRBV30 and TRBJ2-7, is SQTIHQWPATLVQPVGSPLSLECTVEGTSNPNLYWYRQAAGRGLQLLFYSVGIGQISSEVPQNLSASRPQDRQFILSSKKLLLSDSGFYLCAWSALGGGSYEQYFGPGTRLTVT.